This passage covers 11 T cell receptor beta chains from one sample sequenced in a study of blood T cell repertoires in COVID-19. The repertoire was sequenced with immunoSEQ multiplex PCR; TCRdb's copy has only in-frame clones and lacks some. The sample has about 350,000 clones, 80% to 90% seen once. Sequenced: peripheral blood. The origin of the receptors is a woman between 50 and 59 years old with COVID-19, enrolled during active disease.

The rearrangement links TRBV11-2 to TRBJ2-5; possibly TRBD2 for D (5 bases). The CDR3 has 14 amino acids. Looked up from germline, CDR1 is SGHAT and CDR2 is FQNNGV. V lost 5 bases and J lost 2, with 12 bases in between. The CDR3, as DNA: TGTGCCAGCAGCCCTAGGAGGAGGCAAGAGACCCAGTACTTC. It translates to CASSPRRRQETQYF.

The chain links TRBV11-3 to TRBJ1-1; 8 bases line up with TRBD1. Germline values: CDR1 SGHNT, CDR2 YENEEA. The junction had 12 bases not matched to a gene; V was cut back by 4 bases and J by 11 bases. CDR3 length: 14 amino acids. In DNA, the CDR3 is TGTGCCAGCAGCTCGGGACAGGTCGGGGGGAGGGCTTTCTTT. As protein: CASSSGQVGGRAFF.

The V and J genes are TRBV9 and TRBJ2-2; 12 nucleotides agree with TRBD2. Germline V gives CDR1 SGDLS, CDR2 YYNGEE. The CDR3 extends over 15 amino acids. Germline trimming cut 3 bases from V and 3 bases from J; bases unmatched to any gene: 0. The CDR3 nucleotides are TGTGCCAGCAGCGCTAGCGGGAGGGACACCGGGGAGCTGTTTTTT. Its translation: CASSASGRDTGELFF.

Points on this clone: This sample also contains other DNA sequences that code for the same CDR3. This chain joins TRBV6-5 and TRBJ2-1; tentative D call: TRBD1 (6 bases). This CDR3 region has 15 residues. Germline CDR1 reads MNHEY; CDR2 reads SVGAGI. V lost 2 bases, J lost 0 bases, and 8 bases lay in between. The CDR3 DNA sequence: TGTGCCAGCAGTTACGACAGGTCCTCCTACAATGAGCAGTTCTTC. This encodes CASSYDRSSYNEQFF.

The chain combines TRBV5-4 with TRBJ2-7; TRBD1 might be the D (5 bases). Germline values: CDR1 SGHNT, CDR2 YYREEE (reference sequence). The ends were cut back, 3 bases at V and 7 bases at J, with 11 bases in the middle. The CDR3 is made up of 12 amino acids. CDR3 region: CASSYTGAEQYF. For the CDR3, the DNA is TGTGCCAGCAGCTACACAGGAGCTGAGCAGTACTTC.

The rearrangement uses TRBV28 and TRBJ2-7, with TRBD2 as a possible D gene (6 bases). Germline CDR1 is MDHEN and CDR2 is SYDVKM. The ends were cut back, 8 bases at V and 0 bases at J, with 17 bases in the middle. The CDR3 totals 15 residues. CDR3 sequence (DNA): TGTGCCAGCTGGAGGAGGGCAGGGTTCTCCTACGAGCAGTACTTC. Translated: CASWRRAGFSYEQYF.

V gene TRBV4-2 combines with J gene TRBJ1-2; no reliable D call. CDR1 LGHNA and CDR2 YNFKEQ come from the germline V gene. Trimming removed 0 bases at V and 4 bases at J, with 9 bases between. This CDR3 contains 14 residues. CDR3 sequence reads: CASSQEEVTYGYTF. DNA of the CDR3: TGTGCCAGCAGCCAAGAGGAGGTTACCTATGGCTACACCTTC.

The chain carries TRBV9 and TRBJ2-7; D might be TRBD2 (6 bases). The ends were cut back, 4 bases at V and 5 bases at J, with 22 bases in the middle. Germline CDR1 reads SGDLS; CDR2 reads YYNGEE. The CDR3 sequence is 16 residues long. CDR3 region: CASSPSPLATIDEQYF. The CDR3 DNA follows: TGTGCCAGCAGCCCAAGTCCTCTAGCGACAATCGACGAGCAGTACTTC. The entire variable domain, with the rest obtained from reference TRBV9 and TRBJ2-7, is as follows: DSGVTQTPKHLITATGQRVTLRCSPRSGDLSVYWYQQSLDQGLQFLIQYYNGEERAKGNILERFSAQQFPDLHSELNLSSLELGDSALYFCASSPSPLATIDEQYFGPGTRLTVT.

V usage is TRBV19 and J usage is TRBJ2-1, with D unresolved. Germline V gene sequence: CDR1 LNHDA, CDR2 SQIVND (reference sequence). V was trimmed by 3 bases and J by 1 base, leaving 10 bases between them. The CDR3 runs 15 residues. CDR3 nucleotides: TGTGCCAGTAGTATCCCGGCGGATTCCTACAATGAGCAGTTCTTC. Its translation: CASSIPADSYNEQFF. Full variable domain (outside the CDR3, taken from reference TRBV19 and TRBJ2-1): DGGITQSPKYLFRKEGQNVTLSCEQNLNHDAMYWYRQDPGQGLRLIYYSQIVNDFQKGDIAEGYSVSREKKESFPLTVTSAQKNPTAFYLCASSIPADSYNEQFFGPGTRLTVL.

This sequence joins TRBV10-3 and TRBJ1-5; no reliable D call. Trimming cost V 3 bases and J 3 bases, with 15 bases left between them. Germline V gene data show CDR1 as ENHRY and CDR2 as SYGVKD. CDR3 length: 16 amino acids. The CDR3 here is CAISDNRTKINQPQHF. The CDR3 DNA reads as TGTGCCATCAGTGATAACAGAACCAAAATCAATCAGCCCCAGCATTTT.

DNA for the CDR3: TGTGCCAGCAGCTTACAGAATGGCCCCTACGAGCAGTACTTC. As protein: CASSLQNGPYEQYF. This rearrangement joins TRBV7-2 to TRBJ2-7; D ambiguous. V lost 2 bases, J lost 2 bases, and 10 bases lay in between. In germline, CDR1 is SGHTA, CDR2 FQGNSA. CDR3 size: 14 residues.